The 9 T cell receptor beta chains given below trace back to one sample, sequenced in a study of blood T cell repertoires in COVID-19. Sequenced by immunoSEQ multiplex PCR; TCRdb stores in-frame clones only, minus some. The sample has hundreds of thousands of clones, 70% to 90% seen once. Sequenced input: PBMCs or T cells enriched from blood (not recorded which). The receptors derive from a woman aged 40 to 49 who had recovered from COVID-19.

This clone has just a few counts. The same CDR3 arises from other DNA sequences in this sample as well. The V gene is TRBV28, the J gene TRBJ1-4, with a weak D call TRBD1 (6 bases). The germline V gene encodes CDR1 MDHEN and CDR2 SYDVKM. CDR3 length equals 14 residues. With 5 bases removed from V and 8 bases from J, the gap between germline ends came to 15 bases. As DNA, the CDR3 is TGTGCCAGCAGTACCGGGACCAGGGGAGAAAAACTGTTTTTT. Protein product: CASSTGTRGEKLFF.

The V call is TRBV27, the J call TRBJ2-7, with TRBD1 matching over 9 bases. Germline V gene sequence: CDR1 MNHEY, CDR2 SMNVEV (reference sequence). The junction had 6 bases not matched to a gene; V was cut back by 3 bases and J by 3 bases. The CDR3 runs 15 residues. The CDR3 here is CASSFGDRAYYEQYF. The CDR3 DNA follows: TGTGCCAGCAGTTTCGGGGACAGGGCTTACTACGAGCAGTACTTC.

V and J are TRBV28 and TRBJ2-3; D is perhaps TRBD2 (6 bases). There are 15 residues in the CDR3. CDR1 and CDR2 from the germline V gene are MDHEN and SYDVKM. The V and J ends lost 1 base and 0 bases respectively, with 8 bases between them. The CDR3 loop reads CASSLSRGSTDTQYF. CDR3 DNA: TGTGCCAGCAGTTTATCCCGGGGGAGCACAGATACGCAGTATTTT.

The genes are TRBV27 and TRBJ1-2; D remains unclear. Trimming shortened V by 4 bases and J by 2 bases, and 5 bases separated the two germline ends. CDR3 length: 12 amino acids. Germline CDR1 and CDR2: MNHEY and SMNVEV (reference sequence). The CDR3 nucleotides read TGTGCCAGCAGTTCAAGCAACTATGGCTACACCTTC. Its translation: CASSSSNYGYTF.

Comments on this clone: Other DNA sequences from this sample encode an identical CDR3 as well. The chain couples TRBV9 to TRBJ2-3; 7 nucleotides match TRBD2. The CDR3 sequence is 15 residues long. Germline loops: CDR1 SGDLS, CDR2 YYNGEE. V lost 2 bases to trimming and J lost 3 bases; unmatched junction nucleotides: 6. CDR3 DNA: TGTGCCAGCAGCGTTACGGGAGGCGGGACAGATACGCAGTATTTT. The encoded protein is CASSVTGGGTDTQYF.

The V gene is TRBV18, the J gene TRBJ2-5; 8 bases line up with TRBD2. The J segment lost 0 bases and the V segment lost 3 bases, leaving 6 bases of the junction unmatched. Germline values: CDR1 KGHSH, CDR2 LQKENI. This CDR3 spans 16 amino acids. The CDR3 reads CASSPGGRTYQETQYF. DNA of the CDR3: TGTGCCAGCTCACCCGGCGGGAGGACTTACCAAGAGACCCAGTACTTC.

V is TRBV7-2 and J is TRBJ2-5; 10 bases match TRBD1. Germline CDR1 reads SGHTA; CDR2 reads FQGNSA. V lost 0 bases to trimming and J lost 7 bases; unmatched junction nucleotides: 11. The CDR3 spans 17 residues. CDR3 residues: CASSLASGTGDGVTQYF. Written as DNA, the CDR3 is TGTGCCAGCAGCTTAGCTTCCGGGACAGGGGACGGAGTGACCCAGTACTTC.

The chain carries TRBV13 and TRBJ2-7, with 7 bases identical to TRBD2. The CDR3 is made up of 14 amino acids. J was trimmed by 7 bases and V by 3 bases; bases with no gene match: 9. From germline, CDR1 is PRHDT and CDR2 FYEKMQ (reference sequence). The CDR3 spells CASSFWGGGREQYF. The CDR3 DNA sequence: TGTGCCAGCAGCTTCTGGGGCGGGGGAAGGGAGCAGTACTTC.

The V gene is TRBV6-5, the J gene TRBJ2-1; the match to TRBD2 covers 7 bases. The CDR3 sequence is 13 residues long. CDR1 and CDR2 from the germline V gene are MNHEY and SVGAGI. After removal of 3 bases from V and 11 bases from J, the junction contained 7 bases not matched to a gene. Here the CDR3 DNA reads TGTGCCAGCAGTTATCCCGGGGAGGGCAAGCAGTTCTTC. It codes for CASSYPGEGKQFF.